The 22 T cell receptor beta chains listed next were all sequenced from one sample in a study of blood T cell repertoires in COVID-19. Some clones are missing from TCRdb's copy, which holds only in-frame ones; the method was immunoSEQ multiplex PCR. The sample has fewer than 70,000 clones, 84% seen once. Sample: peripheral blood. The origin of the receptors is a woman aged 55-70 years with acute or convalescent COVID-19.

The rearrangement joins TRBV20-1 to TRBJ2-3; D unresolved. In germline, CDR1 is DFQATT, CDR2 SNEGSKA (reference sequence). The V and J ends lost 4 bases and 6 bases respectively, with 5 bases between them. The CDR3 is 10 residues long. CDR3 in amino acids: CSAKRDTQYF. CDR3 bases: TGCAGTGCTAAACGGGATACGCAGTATTTT.

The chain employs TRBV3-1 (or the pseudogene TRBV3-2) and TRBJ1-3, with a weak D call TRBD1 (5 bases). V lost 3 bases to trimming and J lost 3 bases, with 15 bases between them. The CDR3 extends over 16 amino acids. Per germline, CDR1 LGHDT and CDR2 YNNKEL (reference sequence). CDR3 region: CASSQDGQVLGNTIYF. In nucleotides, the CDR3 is TGTGCCAGCAGCCAGGACGGACAAGTGCTTGGAAACACCATATATTTT.

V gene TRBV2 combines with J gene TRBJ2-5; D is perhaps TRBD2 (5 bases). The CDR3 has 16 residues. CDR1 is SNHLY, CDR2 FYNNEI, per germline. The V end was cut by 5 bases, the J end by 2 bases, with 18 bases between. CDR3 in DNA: TGTGCCAGCAGTCGGACGCGGGCACAGAATCAAGAGACCCAGTACTTC. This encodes CASSRTRAQNQETQYF. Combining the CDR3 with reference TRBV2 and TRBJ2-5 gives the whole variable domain EPEVTQTPSHQVTQMGQEVILRCVPISNHLYFYWYRQILGQKVEFLVSFYNNEISEKSEIFDDQFSVERPDGSNFTLKIRSTKLEDSAMYFCASSRTRAQNQETQYFGPGTRLLVL.

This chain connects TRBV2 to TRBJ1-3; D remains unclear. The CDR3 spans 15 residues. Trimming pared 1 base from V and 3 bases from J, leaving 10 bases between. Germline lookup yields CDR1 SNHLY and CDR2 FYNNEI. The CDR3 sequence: CASSEGLNNGNTIYF. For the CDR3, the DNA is TGTGCCAGCAGTGAAGGGCTGAATAATGGAAACACCATATATTTT. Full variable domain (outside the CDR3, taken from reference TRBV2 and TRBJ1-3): EPEVTQTPSHQVTQMGQEVILRCVPISNHLYFYWYRQILGQKVEFLVSFYNNEISEKSEIFDDQFSVERPDGSNFTLKIRSTKLEDSAMYFCASSEGLNNGNTIYFGEGSWLTVV.

Here the CDR3 reads CASSAGGGQKETQYF. For the CDR3, the DNA is TGCGCCAGCAGCGCCGGAGGGGGCCAAAAAGAGACCCAGTACTTC. V is TRBV5-1 and J is TRBJ2-5; weak D call: TRBD1 (7 bases). V lost 4 bases to trimming and J lost 3 bases, with 16 bases between them. This CDR3 comprises 15 residues. CDR1 and CDR2 from the germline V gene are SGHRS and YFSETQ.

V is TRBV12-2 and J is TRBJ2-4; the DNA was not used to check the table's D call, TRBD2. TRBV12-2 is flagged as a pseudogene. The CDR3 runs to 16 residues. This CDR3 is CASRGVRGIAKNIQYF. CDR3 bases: TGTGCAAGTCGCGGGGTCCGGGGGATAGCCAAAAACATTCAGTACTTC.

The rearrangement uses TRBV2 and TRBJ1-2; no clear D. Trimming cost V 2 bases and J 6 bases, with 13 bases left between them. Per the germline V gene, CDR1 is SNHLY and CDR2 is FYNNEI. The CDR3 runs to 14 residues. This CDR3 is CASSELGRRDGYTF. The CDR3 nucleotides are TGTGCCAGCAGTGAACTGGGGAGGCGGGATGGCTACACCTTC.

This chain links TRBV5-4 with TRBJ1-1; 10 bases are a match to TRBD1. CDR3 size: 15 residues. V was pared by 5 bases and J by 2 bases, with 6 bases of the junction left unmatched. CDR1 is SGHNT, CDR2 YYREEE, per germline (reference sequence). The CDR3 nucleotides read TGTGCCAGCAGTCAGGGGACAGGGGCAAACACTGAAGCTTTCTTT. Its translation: CASSQGTGANTEAFF.

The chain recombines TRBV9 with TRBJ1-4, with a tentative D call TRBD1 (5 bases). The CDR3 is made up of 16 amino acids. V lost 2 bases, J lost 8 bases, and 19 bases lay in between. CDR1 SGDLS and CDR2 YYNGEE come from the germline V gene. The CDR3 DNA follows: TGTGCCAGCAGCGTCGCGCAGGGAACCCCCCAAGAAAAACTGTTTTTT. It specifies CASSVAQGTPQEKLFF.

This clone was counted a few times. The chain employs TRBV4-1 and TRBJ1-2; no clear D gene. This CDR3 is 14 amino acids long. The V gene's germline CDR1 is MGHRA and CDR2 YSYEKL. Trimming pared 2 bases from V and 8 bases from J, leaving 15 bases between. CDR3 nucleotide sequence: TGCGCCAGCAGCCAATCCACGGGGATGGGGGGCTACACCTTC. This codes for CASSQSTGMGGYTF.

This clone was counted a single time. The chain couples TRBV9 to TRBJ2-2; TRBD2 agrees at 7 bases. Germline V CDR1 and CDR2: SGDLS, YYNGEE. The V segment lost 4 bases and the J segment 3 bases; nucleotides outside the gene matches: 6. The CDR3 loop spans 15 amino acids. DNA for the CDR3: TGTGCCAGCAGCCCCCGGGGGGAGGACACCGGGGAGCTGTTTTTT. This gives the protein CASSPRGEDTGELFF.

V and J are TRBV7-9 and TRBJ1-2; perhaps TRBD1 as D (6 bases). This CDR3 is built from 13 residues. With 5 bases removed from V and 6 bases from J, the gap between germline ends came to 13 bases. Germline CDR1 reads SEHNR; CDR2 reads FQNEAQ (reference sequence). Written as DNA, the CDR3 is TGTGCCAGCAGCCCCCCGGGACATCATGGCTACACCTTC. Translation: CASSPPGHHGYTF.

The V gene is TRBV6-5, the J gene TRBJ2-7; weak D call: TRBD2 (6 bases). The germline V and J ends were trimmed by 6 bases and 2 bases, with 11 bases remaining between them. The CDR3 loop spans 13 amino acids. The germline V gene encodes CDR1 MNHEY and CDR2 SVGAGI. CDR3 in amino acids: CASREGSPYEQYF. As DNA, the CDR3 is TGTGCCAGCAGGGAGGGGTCCCCCTACGAGCAGTACTTC.

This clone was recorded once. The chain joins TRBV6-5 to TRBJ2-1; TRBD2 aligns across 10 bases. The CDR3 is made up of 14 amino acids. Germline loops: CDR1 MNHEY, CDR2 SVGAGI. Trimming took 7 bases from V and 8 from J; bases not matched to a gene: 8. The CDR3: CASIPGLAFHEQFF. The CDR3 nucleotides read TGTGCCAGCATTCCGGGACTAGCGTTCCATGAGCAGTTCTTC.

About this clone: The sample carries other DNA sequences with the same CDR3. The CDR3 protein is CASSLEPGSGYTF. The CDR3 bases are TGTGCCAGCAGCTTAGAACCGGGGTCGGGCTACACCTTC. The rearrangement joins TRBV11-2 to TRBJ1-2; D remains ambiguous. CDR1 is SGHAT, CDR2 FQNNGV, per germline. Trimming cost V 0 bases and J 8 bases, with 10 bases left between them. The CDR3 contains 13 residues.

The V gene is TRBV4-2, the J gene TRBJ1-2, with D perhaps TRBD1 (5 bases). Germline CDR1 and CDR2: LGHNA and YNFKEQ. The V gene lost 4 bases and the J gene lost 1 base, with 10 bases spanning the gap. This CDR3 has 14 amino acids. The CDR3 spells CASSRDSLNYGYTF. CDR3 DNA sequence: TGTGCCAGCAGCCGTGACAGTCTTAACTATGGCTACACCTTC.

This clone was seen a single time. CDR3 in DNA: TGTGCCAGCAGCCCCCGCGCGTCGGGAAACACCATATATTTT. It is translated as CASSPRASGNTIYF. The genes are TRBV14 and TRBJ1-3; no clear D. Trimming removed 4 bases at V and 4 bases at J, with 11 bases between. Germline assignment: CDR1 SGHDN and CDR2 FVKESK. This CDR3 has 14 residues.

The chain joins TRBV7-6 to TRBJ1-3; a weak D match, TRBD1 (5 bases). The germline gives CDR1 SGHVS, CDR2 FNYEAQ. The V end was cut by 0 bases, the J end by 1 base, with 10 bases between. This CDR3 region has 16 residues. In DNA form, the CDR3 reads TGTGCCAGCAGCTTAGCCTGGGCAGGGTCTGGAAACACCATATATTTT. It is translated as CASSLAWAGSGNTIYF.

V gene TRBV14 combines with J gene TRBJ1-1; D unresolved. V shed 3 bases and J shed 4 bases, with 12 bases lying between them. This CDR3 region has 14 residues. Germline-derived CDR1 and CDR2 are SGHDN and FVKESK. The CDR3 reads CASSHLPSGTEAFF. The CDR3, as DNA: TGTGCCAGCAGCCACCTCCCCTCGGGCACTGAAGCTTTCTTT.

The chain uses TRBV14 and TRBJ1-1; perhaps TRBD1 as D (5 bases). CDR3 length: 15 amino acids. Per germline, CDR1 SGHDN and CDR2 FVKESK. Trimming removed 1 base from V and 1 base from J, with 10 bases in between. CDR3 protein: CASSQGQGTNTEAFF. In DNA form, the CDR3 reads TGTGCCAGCAGCCAAGGCCAGGGAACGAACACTGAAGCTTTCTTT.

This chain's CDR3 is CATSSVVSNEQFF. The CDR3 DNA reads TGTGCCACCTCCTCAGTGGTAAGCAATGAGCAGTTCTTC. The chain carries TRBV24-1 and TRBJ2-1; no clear D gene. Looked up from germline, CDR1 is KGHDR and CDR2 is SFDVKD. The CDR3 covers 13 residues. V was cut by 9 bases and J by 6 bases, with 14 bases left in between.

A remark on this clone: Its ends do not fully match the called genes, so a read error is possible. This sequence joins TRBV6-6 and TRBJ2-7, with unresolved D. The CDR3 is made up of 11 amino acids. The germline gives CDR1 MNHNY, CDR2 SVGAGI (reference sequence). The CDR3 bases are TGTGCCAGCAGTTACTCCAACGAGCAGTACTTC. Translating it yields CASSYSNEQYF.